The 24 T cell receptor beta chains below were found in one sample sequenced in a study of regulatory T cells in long-lasting Graves disease. Time point denoted: newly diagnosed GD, antithyroid drugs for less than 3 months. Scientists built the TCR library using RNA that was extracted from PBMCs. Both iRepertoire HTBI primers and Arm-PCR of CDR3 regions were used to build the TCR beta libraries. Each CDR3 protein is one row after TCRdb ran MiXCR on the multiplex PCR reads. The sample includes 400,000 to 550,000 distinct CDR3 sequences, more than 12% seen only once; the top ten take over 15%. These same data were also listed under a study on T cells in Graves' hyperthyroidism and ophthalmopathy.

Sequences were derived from peripheral blood mononuclear cells (PBMCs), sampled at new diagnosis, from a patient treated with antithyroid drugs. These receptors all come from a woman aged 25 to 45 with Graves disease.

Many counts were recorded for this clonotype. The CDR3 loop is CASSARTGKTEAFF. The DNA for the CDR3 is TGTGCCAGCTCAGCTCGGACAGGGAAAACTGAAGCTTTCTTT. The gene calls are TRBV18 and TRBJ1-1; TRBD1 matches at 8 bases. After removal of 5 bases from V and 5 bases from J, the junction contained 7 bases not matched to a gene. This CDR3 region has 14 residues. In germline, CDR1 is KGHSH, CDR2 LQKENI.

The V and J genes are TRBV5-1 and TRBJ2-3; TRBD2 might be the D (6 bases). CDR1 and CDR2 (germline): SGHRS, YFSETQ. This CDR3 is 15 amino acids long. The V end lost 4 bases, the J end lost 3 bases, and 15 bases lay between the germline ends. The DNA of the CDR3 is TGCGCCAGCAGCCGGCAGGAGGGAGCGACAGATACGCAGTATTTT. Protein sequence: CASSRQEGATDTQYF.

This chain joins TRBV27 and TRBJ2-1; a possible D gene is TRBD2 (6 bases). The germline CDR1 and CDR2 sequences are MNHEY and SMNVEV (reference sequence). V lost 8 bases to trimming and J lost 6 bases, with 17 bases between them. There are 14 residues in the CDR3. The CDR3 sequence: CASQLRGLSNEQFF. In DNA form, the CDR3 reads TGTGCCAGCCAACTACGGGGGTTATCCAATGAGCAGTTCTTC.

There are many counts of this clonotype. The chain carries TRBV20-1 and TRBJ2-4; 7 nucleotides match TRBD1. Germline V lookup: CDR1 DFQATT, CDR2 SNEGSKA (reference sequence). The junction had 8 bases not matched to a gene; V was cut back by 3 bases and J by 0 bases. The CDR3 loop spans 16 amino acids. Here the CDR3 reads CSASRDSILAKNIQYF. CDR3 sequence (DNA): TGCAGTGCTAGCCGGGACAGTATCCTAGCCAAAAACATTCAGTACTTC.

In its sample, this clonotype was seen many times. The chain has TRBV19 and TRBJ2-1, with TRBD1 as a possible D gene (6 bases). V was cut by 3 bases and J by 4 bases, with 13 bases left in between. Germline CDR1 and CDR2: LNHDA and SQIVND (reference sequence). CDR3 length: 15 residues. The chain's CDR3 is CASSMAGTRYNEQFF. The DNA of the CDR3 is TGTGCCAGTAGTATGGCCGGGACAAGGTACAATGAGCAGTTCTTC.

This clonotype was recorded many times. The rearrangement uses TRBV11-2 and TRBJ2-7; 14 bases map to TRBD2. The V gene end was trimmed by 8 bases and the J gene end by 0 bases; junction bases not matched to a gene: 12. CDR1 is SGHAT, CDR2 FQNNGV, per germline. This CDR3 contains 18 residues. CDR3: CASRRTSGRKGPSYEQYF. The CDR3 nucleotides read TGTGCCAGCCGGCGGACTAGCGGGAGGAAGGGTCCCTCCTACGAGCAGTACTTC.

This clonotype was found many times. The rearrangement uses TRBV11-2 and TRBJ2-7; the D is unclear. This CDR3 has 13 residues. Trimming removed 3 bases at V and 4 bases at J, with 10 bases between. Germline V gene data show CDR1 as SGHAT and CDR2 as FQNNGV. CDR3 in amino acids: CASSFEGIYEQYF. CDR3 DNA: TGTGCCAGCAGCTTTGAAGGTATTTACGAGCAGTACTTC.

J is TRBJ2-1 and V is TRBV19; TRBD1 agrees at 8 bases. The germline CDR1 and CDR2 sequences are LNHDA and SQIVND (reference sequence). There are 15 residues in the CDR3. V was clipped by 4 bases and J by 5 bases; unmatched bases: 7. The CDR3 DNA follows: TGTGCCAGTAGTAGAGGACAGGGTTTTAACAATGAGCAGTTCTTC. Its protein is CASSRGQGFNNEQFF. Full variable domain (remainder filled in from reference TRBV19 and TRBJ2-1): DGGITQSPKYLFRKEGQNVTLSCEQNLNHDAMYWYRQDPGQGLRLIYYSQIVNDFQKGDIAEGYSVSREKKESFPLTVTSAQKNPTAFYLCASSRGQGFNNEQFFGPGTRLTVL.

This clonotype was picked up many times. J is TRBJ1-2 and V is TRBV3-1, with unresolved D. The CDR3 contains 18 residues. V lost 0 bases to trimming and J lost 0 bases, with 17 bases between them. CDR1 and CDR2 (germline): LGHDT, YNNKEL (reference sequence). The CDR3 DNA sequence: TGTGCCAGCAGCCAAGAAATCGCCAAGGTGGACGCTAACTATGGCTACACCTTC. Protein: CASSQEIAKVDANYGYTF.

This clonotype has at least ten counts. This chain connects TRBV30 to TRBJ2-3, with TRBD1 matching over 7 bases. The CDR3 sequence is 16 residues long. Germline V gives CDR1 GTSNPN, CDR2 SVGIG (reference sequence). V was clipped by 2 bases and J by 1 base; unmatched bases: 9. CDR3: CAWSSTFQGGTDTQYF. The CDR3 bases are TGTGCCTGGAGTTCTACTTTCCAGGGGGGCACAGATACGCAGTATTTT.

The sample holds a few counts of this clonotype. V usage is TRBV10-3 and J usage is TRBJ1-1; D perhaps matches TRBD1 (5 bases). This CDR3 has 15 amino acids. The germline V gene has CDR1 ENHRY and CDR2 SYGVKD. With 6 bases removed from V and 1 base from J, the gap between germline ends came to 15 bases. This chain's CDR3 is CAISPKTTGNTEAFF. The DNA of the CDR3 is TGTGCCATCAGCCCTAAAACCACAGGGAACACTGAAGCTTTCTTT.

In this sample, this clonotype turned up a few times. V is TRBV6-5 and J is TRBJ2-5, with 7 bases lining up with TRBD2. The junction had 1 base not matched to a gene; V was cut back by 2 bases and J by 4 bases. CDR1 is MNHEY and CDR2 is SVGAGI in the germline V gene. The CDR3 runs to 13 residues. In DNA, the CDR3 is TGTGCCAGCAGTTACGGGACTACAGAGACCCAGTACTTC. This encodes CASSYGTTETQYF.

This clonotype showed up many times. The V gene is TRBV30, the J gene TRBJ1-1; maybe TRBD1 (5 bases). CDR1 GTSNPN and CDR2 SVGIG come from the germline V gene (reference sequence). The CDR3 contains 14 residues. Trimming took off 2 bases at V and 5 bases at J, with 15 bases between the two ends. CDR3: CAWSNPGWGTEAFF. The DNA for the CDR3 is TGTGCCTGGAGTAACCCCGGGTGGGGGACTGAAGCTTTCTTT.

There are many counts of this clonotype. The chain couples TRBV11-2 to TRBJ2-1; 8 bases fit TRBD1. Trimming removed 0 bases from V and 1 base from J; junction bases left unmatched: 5. CDR1 and CDR2 (germline): SGHAT, FQNNGV. This CDR3 is built from 17 residues. CDR3 bases: TGTGCCAGCAGCTTAGATAGGCGACAGGGGTCCTACAATGAGCAGTTCTTC. It codes for CASSLDRRQGSYNEQFF.

This clonotype showed up just a few times. The V gene is TRBV29-1, the J gene TRBJ2-1; tentative D call: TRBD1 (5 bases). This CDR3 contains 15 residues. Germline CDR1 reads SQVTM; CDR2 reads ANQGSEA. The germline V and J ends were trimmed by 1 base and 4 bases, with 14 bases remaining between them. The CDR3 here is CSVEAMAGSYNEQFF. The CDR3 nucleotides are TGCAGCGTTGAAGCAATGGCAGGGTCTTACAATGAGCAGTTCTTC.

The chain combines TRBV3-1 with TRBJ2-2; 7 bases are a match to TRBD2. The CDR3 is made up of 21 amino acids. V trimming: 3 bases; J trimming: 4 bases; junction bases outside the gene matches: 23. Germline assignment: CDR1 LGHDT and CDR2 YNNKEL (reference sequence). CDR3 nucleotide sequence: TGTGCCAGCAGCCACCTCCTGGAGGGAGGGTTCCTTACACAACTCACCGGGGAGCTGTTTTTT. Residues: CASSHLLEGGFLTQLTGELFF.

This clonotype was seen more than once but under ten times. The chain employs TRBV7-9 and TRBJ1-1, with D possibly TRBD1 on 5 matching bases. Germline lookup yields CDR1 SEHNR and CDR2 FQNEAQ (reference sequence). CDR3 length: 14 amino acids. Trimming cost V 10 bases and J 6 bases, with 21 bases left between them. The CDR3 sequence is CATCREGMSAEAFF. The CDR3 nucleotides are TGTGCCACCTGTCGGGAGGGGATGTCCGCTGAAGCTTTCTTT.

This clonotype was counted many times. The rearrangement joins TRBV30 to TRBJ2-7; D uncertain. Trimming removed 2 bases at V and 4 bases at J, with 9 bases between. The germline CDR1 and CDR2 sequences are GTSNPN and SVGIG (reference sequence). The CDR3 runs to 12 residues. Here the CDR3 DNA reads TGTGCCTGGAGTTCTCCTCAATACGAGCAGTACTTC. Translated, it gives CAWSSPQYEQYF.

This clonotype was found a few times. V gene TRBV11-3 combines with J gene TRBJ2-1; D is uncertain. The CDR3 spans 12 residues. Per germline, CDR1 SGHNT and CDR2 YENEEA. V lost 4 bases to trimming and J lost 8 bases, with 9 bases between them. The CDR3 DNA is TGTGCCAGCAGCTCCGCCCTCGATGAGCAGTTCTTC. Its translation: CASSSALDEQFF.

The chain recombines TRBV4-1 with TRBJ1-3, with D unresolved. Trimming stripped 8 bases from V and 1 base from J, with 15 bases between. The CDR3 consists of 15 residues. Germline V gives CDR1 MGHRA, CDR2 YSYEKL. The CDR3 nucleotides read TGCGCCAGCTGCCCGGCTTGGGGATCTGGAAACACCATATATTTT. It is translated as CASCPAWGSGNTIYF.

Notes on this clonotype: This may stem from a read error, because a much larger clone lies one nucleotide away. Without the conserved terminal phenylalanine or tryptophan, this CDR3 likely stems from a read error. The V call is TRBV6-2 or TRBV6-3, the J call TRBJ2-3; D unclear. The ends were cut back, 0 bases at V and 2 bases at J, with 6 bases in the middle. The CDR3 contains 14 residues. CDR1 MNHEY and CDR2 SVGEGT come from the germline V gene. The CDR3 DNA is TGTGCCAGCAGTTACTCGCTCTACACAGATACGCAGTATTCT. Amino acids: CASSYSLYTDTQYS.

This chain connects TRBV11-2 to TRBJ2-5; D is uncertain. CDR3 length: 12 amino acids. V was cut by 4 bases and J by 5 bases, with 8 bases left in between. From germline, CDR1 is SGHAT and CDR2 FQNNGV. CDR3 residues: CASSSFGETQYF. In DNA, the CDR3 is TGTGCCAGCAGCTCATTCGGGGAGACCCAGTACTTC.

The table lists this clonotype with many counts. CDR3 in amino acids: CASSETRDGELFF. CDR3 bases: TGTGCCAGCAGCGAAACTCGGGACGGGGAGCTGTTTTTT. V and J are TRBV7-3 and TRBJ2-2, with a tentative D call TRBD2 (5 bases). Germline V gene sequence: CDR1 SGHTA, CDR2 FQGTGA. The CDR3 runs 13 residues. The V end lost 5 bases, the J end lost 7 bases, and 11 bases lay between the germline ends.

This clonotype was found many times. This sequence joins TRBV12-3 or TRBV12-4 and TRBJ1-1; D gene unclear. V was shortened by 5 bases and J by 1 base, with 8 bases between the two germline ends. This CDR3 comprises 13 residues. CDR3 DNA: TGTGCCAGCAGTCGGACGGAGAACACTGAAGCTTTCTTT. Its protein is CASSRTENTEAFF.